Following are 19 T cell receptor beta chains from one sample sequenced in a study of CD8 T cells in ankylosing spondylitis. TCRdb processed the 5' RACE reads anew with MiXCR; each CDR3 protein has one entry. The sample holds around 130,000 distinct CDR3 sequences, roughly 8.8% seen once. The source material was blood, either unsorted or a sorted T cell fraction (not recorded which). The origin of the receptors is a male donor with ankylosing spondylitis or in good health (not recorded which).

The chain couples TRBV10-3 to TRBJ2-7, with D possibly matching TRBD2 (5 bases). The germline V gene has CDR1 ENHRY and CDR2 SYGVKD. Trimming removed 7 bases at V and 2 bases at J, with 15 bases between. The CDR3 has 14 amino acids. For the CDR3, the DNA is TGTGCCATCACACCCGGGGATAAGGCCTACGAGCAGTACTTC. Its translation is CAITPGDKAYEQYF.

This clonotype occurred many times. This chain uses TRBV20-1 with TRBJ2-3; D remains unclear. The CDR3 loop spans 11 amino acids. The germline V gene has CDR1 DFQATT and CDR2 SNEGSKA (reference sequence). The V end was cut by 5 bases, the J end by 4 bases, with 7 bases between. The CDR3 DNA sequence: TGCAGTGCTGCGTGGGCAGATACGCAGTATTTT. This sequence encodes CSAAWADTQYF.

The chain combines TRBV7-9 with TRBJ2-7; 7 bases fit TRBD2. The J segment lost 3 bases and the V segment lost 8 bases, leaving 10 bases of the junction unmatched. This CDR3 region has 14 residues. Germline assignment: CDR1 SEHNR and CDR2 FQNEAQ (reference sequence). The CDR3 protein is CASARAGEHYEQYF. As DNA, the CDR3 is TGTGCCAGCGCCAGGGCGGGAGAACACTACGAGCAGTACTTC.

This clonotype was counted between two and nine times. The chain carries TRBV9 and TRBJ1-2, with no clear D. This CDR3 is built from 14 residues. From germline, CDR1 is SGDLS and CDR2 YYNGEE. Trimming removed 1 base at V and 7 bases at J, with 14 bases between. The CDR3: CASSVNEGFGGYTF. The CDR3, as DNA: TGTGCCAGCAGCGTAAATGAGGGTTTCGGTGGCTACACCTTC.

In its sample, this clonotype was seen many times. The chain couples TRBV28 to TRBJ2-3; no firm D call. The germline gives CDR1 MDHEN, CDR2 SYDVKM. The ends were cut back, 4 bases at V and 3 bases at J, with 23 bases in the middle. The CDR3 contains 18 residues. The CDR3 here is CASSSMTGPLPTTDTQYF. CDR3 coding DNA: TGTGCCAGCAGTTCCATGACCGGACCACTGCCGACAACAGATACGCAGTATTTT.

The rearrangement links TRBV3-1 to TRBJ1-4; tentatively, D is TRBD1 (6 bases). The CDR3 contains 14 residues. CDR1 is LGHDT and CDR2 is YNNKEL in the germline V gene (reference sequence). Trimming cost V 4 bases and J 5 bases, with 11 bases left between them. CDR3 in amino acids: CASSPFGTNEKLFF. The CDR3 region has the DNA TGTGCCAGCAGCCCCTTCGGGACAAATGAAAAACTGTTTTTT.

The sample holds a few counts of this clonotype. The chain links TRBV18 to TRBJ2-1; no clear D gene. This CDR3 spans 13 amino acids. CDR1 KGHSH and CDR2 LQKENI come from the germline V gene. V was trimmed by 2 bases and J by 8 bases, leaving 10 bases between them. The CDR3 loop reads CASSPGVNDEQFF. The CDR3 nucleotides are TGTGCCAGCTCACCAGGGGTGAACGATGAGCAGTTCTTC.

This clonotype was counted at least ten times. V and J are TRBV6-5 and TRBJ1-1; D is undetermined. The CDR3 spans 17 residues. Germline V lookup: CDR1 MNHEY, CDR2 SVGAGI. V was trimmed by 2 bases and J by 5 bases, leaving 21 bases between them. This CDR3 reads CASSYHAVVGVGTEAFF. The CDR3 DNA follows: TGTGCCAGCAGTTACCACGCCGTCGTGGGCGTTGGGACTGAAGCTTTCTTT.

The rearrangement joins TRBV5-8 to TRBJ2-5; possible D gene TRBD1, 6 bases. In germline, CDR1 is SGHTS, CDR2 YDEGEE. V lost 4 bases and J lost 4, with 14 bases in between. The CDR3 extends over 14 amino acids. CDR3 sequence (DNA): TGTGCCAGCAGCCTCGAATGGGGGCCAGAGACCCAGTACTTC. Amino acids: CASSLEWGPETQYF. The variable domain in full, with the rest retrieved from reference TRBV5-8 and TRBJ2-5, is EAGVTQSPTHLIKTRGQQATLRCSPISGHTSVYWYQQALGLGLQFLLWYDEGEERNRGNFPPRFSGRQFPNYSSELNVNALELEDSALYLCASSLEWGPETQYFGPGTRLLVL.

A few counts support this clonotype. This rearrangement joins TRBV12-3 or TRBV12-4 to TRBJ2-5; either TRBD1 or TRBD2 may fit D (5 bases each). V lost 5 bases and J 7 bases, leaving 17 bases between the germline ends. CDR3 size: 14 residues. The CDR3 bases are TGTGCCAGCAGTATTTCGGGACGACCAAGGACCCAGTACTTC. Amino acid sequence: CASSISGRPRTQYF.

This clonotype appeared a few times. The rearrangement uses TRBV7-9 and TRBJ2-7; 7 bases are shared with TRBD2. V lost 4 bases, J lost 0 bases, and 6 bases stayed unmatched. The CDR3 has 15 residues. Per the germline V gene, CDR1 is SEHNR and CDR2 is FQNEAQ (reference sequence). CDR3 sequence (DNA): TGTGCCAGCAGCTCGCTAGCGGAACTCTCCTACGAGCAGTACTTC. Its translation is CASSSLAELSYEQYF.

There are many counts of this clonotype. J is TRBJ2-2 and V is TRBV7-2, with D possibly being TRBD1 or TRBD2 (5 bases each). V gave up 5 bases and J gave up 6 bases, with 16 bases separating them. From germline, CDR1 is SGHTA and CDR2 FQGNSA. The CDR3 extends over 15 amino acids. The CDR3: CASSPWGSGAGELFF. The CDR3 bases are TGTGCCAGCAGCCCTTGGGGGAGTGGGGCCGGGGAGCTGTTTTTT.

The chain joins TRBV28 to TRBJ2-3; no clear D. This CDR3 comprises 15 residues. CDR1 is MDHEN and CDR2 is SYDVKM in the germline V gene. Trimming took 1 base from V and 1 from J, leaving 9 bases between them. The CDR3, as DNA: TGTGCCAGCAGTTTATTTCGGATACGCACAGATACGCAGTATTTT. Residues: CASSLFRIRTDTQYF.

This clonotype is medium-sized within its sample. V is TRBV11-2 and J is TRBJ2-7; D unclear. The CDR3 has 15 residues. Germline V CDR1 and CDR2: SGHAT, FQNNGV. V lost 0 bases to trimming and J lost 2 bases, with 11 bases between them. The CDR3 DNA reads as TGTGCCAGCAGCTTAGACCCACAAGTGGCCTACGAGCAGTACTTC. This gives the protein CASSLDPQVAYEQYF.

Ten or more counts support this clonotype. This chain connects TRBV20-1 to TRBJ2-3, with TRBD1 identical over 7 bases. Per the germline V gene, CDR1 is DFQATT and CDR2 is SNEGSKA (reference sequence). Trimming cost V 5 bases and J 3 bases; bases outside gene matches: 11. The CDR3 consists of 15 residues. CDR3 sequence (DNA): TGCAGTGCTTTAGACAGGGCCGGTGGGACAGATACGCAGTATTTT. Amino acids: CSALDRAGGTDTQYF.

This clonotype was seen only a few times. The chain has TRBV27 and TRBJ1-1, with TRBD1 as a possible D gene (5 bases). V lost 3 bases, J lost 5 bases, and 19 bases lay in between. The germline V gene encodes CDR1 MNHEY and CDR2 SMNVEV (reference sequence). The CDR3 sequence is 16 residues long. CDR3: CASSFKPRAVNTEAFF. Here the CDR3 DNA reads TGTGCCAGCAGTTTTAAGCCCAGGGCTGTTAATACTGAAGCTTTCTTT.

On this clonotype itself: A read error may be the cause here, since a much bigger clone is one base away. The chain has TRBV27 and TRBJ1-4; D is perhaps TRBD1 (6 bases). The germline CDR1 and CDR2 sequences are MNHEY and SMNVEV (reference sequence). This CDR3 is 17 amino acids long. CDR3 sequence: CSSSLRFETGRGEKLFF. DNA of the CDR3: TGTTCCAGCAGTTTAAGGTTTGAGACAGGTCGTGGAGAAAAACTGTTTTTT.

This clonotype has at least ten counts. J is TRBJ2-3 and V is TRBV18; 13 bases fit TRBD2. CDR1 and CDR2 from the germline V gene are KGHSH and LQKENI. J lost 4 bases, V lost 3 bases, and 10 bases had no gene match. This CDR3 is built from 18 residues. The CDR3: CASSPRLAGGGLPDTQYF. CDR3 nucleotides: TGTGCCAGCTCACCTCGACTAGCGGGAGGAGGATTGCCAGATACGCAGTATTTT.

The V gene is TRBV2, the J gene TRBJ2-5, with 7 positions matching TRBD1. Trimming cost V 3 bases and J 2 bases; bases outside gene matches: 3. Germline V lookup: CDR1 SNHLY, CDR2 FYNNEI. The CDR3 is 14 amino acids. The CDR3 region is CASSDVTGQETQYF. The CDR3 DNA reads TGTGCCAGCAGTGATGTGACAGGGCAAGAGACCCAGTACTTC.